The sequence of this T cell receptor beta chain was determined in a study of shared clonotypes between healthy human individuals (dated by TCRdb to 2020 to 2021). With regard to the full study: Two women and a few men aged 18 to 49 years were included in the cohort. For each donor, CD4 naive and CD4 memory were each run on three plates, CD8 naive on two plates, and CD8 memory on one plate. To estimate repertoire size and how much clonotypes are shared between individuals, the study performed deep sequencing of blood TCR repertoires from five healthy adults. To increase sequencing depth and limit assay-specific biases, different laboratories used diverse techniques to prepare libraries and sequence TCR repertoires. Leukapheresis yielded between about 0.94 and 9 billion PBMCs per donor.

In regard to this clone: Its cognate antigen has yet to be identified. No base quality information exists; no much larger clone differs at one position.

Donors were healthy HIV-negative adults with no recently reported acute infections or vaccinations. Every donor was a Caucasian adult living in Nashville, Tennessee, USA. CD4+ T cells were enriched through magnetic negative selection, after which naive cells were positively selected on CD45RA and the remaining negative fraction served as the memory subset. After blood collection by leukapheresis, PBMCs were isolated using Ficoll-Histopaque density gradient centrifugation and then cryopreserved in the vapor phase of liquid nitrogen. Analytical flow cytometry was used to check the purity and quantity of each magnetically sorted T cell population. Genomic DNA was isolated from every sorted fraction and measured by UV absorbance on a Nanodrop 2000c. General study outcomes and caveats: When several donors were compared, the shared fraction of clonotypes was around 5.1% for naive CD4, around 3.6% for naive CD8, 2% to 2.5% for memory CD4, and less than 0.5% for memory CD8. The small number of donors limited the genetic and exposure-history diversity represented. Based on pairwise subsampling, the degree of clonotype sharing among donors was expected to be affected by sequencing depth. Compared with non-shared clonotypes, the clonotypes found in all four sorted-subset donors had higher generation probabilities. Rarefaction of sorted-subset datasets indicated incomplete sequencing despite the large sequencing depth. Larger estimated clonotype richness was generally found for naive subsets than for memory subsets. Sampling was limited to blood, and TCR repertoires in tissue likely differ from TCR repertoires in blood.

TCR CDR3 regions were amplified from genomic DNA by multiplex PCR using the deep immunoSEQ assay. For each cell subset, the extracted genomic DNA was distributed evenly across all wells of several immunoSEQ 96-well plates, and each plate served as one replicate. For sorted subsets, about 200 ng genomic DNA, equal to tens of thousands of T cell genomes, was loaded into each replicate PCR. The purified libraries were quantified using a Qubit 3.0 fluorometer, sized with a Bioanalyzer 2100, and then quantified again using the KAPA Library Quantification kit. Every immunoSEQ 96-well plate was sequenced on a dedicated single-read 150-cycle Illumina NextSeq 550 flow cell. As for how the authors treated the data: Because the immunoSEQ output held only junctional sequences and lacked quality scores, the filtering could not match the filtering applied to full-length reads. To assign V/J genes and CDR3, sequences were annotated using PyIR, a Python wrapper for IgBLAST v1.9, with IMGT germline references. Reads were removed for weak V/J assignments (E-value above 1e-6), missing CDR3, stop codons, out-of-frame junctions, or ambiguous translated residues. A V3J clonotype was defined by an identical inferred V gene, J gene, and CDR3 amino acid sequence. The percentage overlap between two repertoires was calculated by dividing the number of shared unique clonotypes by the size of the smaller repertoire. Three approaches were used to assess repertoire richness: RTK rarefaction, the Chao1 estimator, and Recon v2.1 estimates of unobserved clonotypes. Generation probabilities were computed with OLGA for all TCRbeta clonotypes obtained by the gDNA method from four donors. The source is immuneACCESS, and TCRdb retained only in-frame sequences with V and J called. Part of the clones is not carried over; for the studies checked, unresolved V genes explain less than half of this, and the remainder is unexplained. For V, J and clone size, that table is used; D and trimming come from the DNA. Across this sample there are under 600,000 clones, with roughly 95% seen only once. 0.05% to 0.08% of the sample is in the top ten clones.

V gives up 6 bases and J gives up 1 base, and the segment between their germline ends measures 9 bases. The CDR3 goes from the cysteine to the phenylalanine over 13 residues. Only the CDR3 DNA is retained, 39 bases long and in frame from the first base. CDR1 and CDR2, per the germline V gene, are MDHEN and SYDVKM. Material for sequencing was naive CD4+ T cells sorted from blood. This specimen's cell subset or site label, interpreted: CD45RA+ positively selected. The sequence joins TRBV28 to TRBJ2-5; the D gene remains uncertain. This receptor was obtained from a woman aged 30 to 39 in good health. The CDR3 region reads CASSTDPQETQYF. The DNA is as follows: TGTGCCAGCAGCACAGATCCCCAAGAGACCCAGTACTTC.